Listed below are T cell receptor beta chains from one sample, sequenced in a study of T cells in localized non-small cell lung cancer. Profiling relied on immunoSEQ multiplex PCR, and the TCRdb table lists in-frame clones only, not all of them. The repertoire consists of around 100,000 clones, with approximately 88% occurring once and the leading ten covering 15%. The sequences come from peripheral blood, collected before any cancer treatment. The source is a man aged 35-69 years with stage I squamous cell lung carcinoma. Each CDR3 is given with its conserved first and last residue. The D gene is left open where the match is weak. A row's size may be missing; if present it is once, few, many or a size class.

clone_size j_call d_call cdr3_length v_call cdr3_aa
- TRBJ2-7 - 14 TRBV5-5 CASSFELGPYEQYF
- TRBJ2-3 TRBD2 16 TRBV5-6 CASSFRAGGSTDTQYF
few TRBJ1-2 - 15 TRBV5-4 CASSLGQRANYGYTF
- TRBJ1-6 - 13 TRBV6-5 CASSYRRGSPLHF
- TRBJ1-1 - 15 TRBV5-8 CASSLNQAPNTEAFF
- TRBJ1-5 - 16 TRBV28 CASRPSGDLGVQPQHF
once TRBJ1-1 - 15 TRBV7-2 CASSKRQAADTEAFF
once TRBJ1-1 - 14 TRBV5-6 CASSFRRVNTEAFF
- TRBJ1-1 - 12 TRBV29-1 CSVGSGATEAFF
- TRBJ2-7 TRBD1 14 TRBV10-1 CASSGGTGTYEQYF
- TRBJ2-3 - 16 TRBV5-1 CASSGAFVYSTDTQYF
- TRBJ1-1 - 14 TRBV4-2 CASSQTGQNTEAFF
- TRBJ2-5 TRBD1 15 TRBV7-3 CASSLDRAMAETQYF
- TRBJ2-7 TRBD1 12 TRBV15 CASGTGPGEQYF
- TRBJ1-3 TRBD1 15 TRBV7-2 CASREQGARGNTIYF
- TRBJ2-1 TRBD1 14 TRBV2 CASRGQGAIDEQFF
- TRBJ1-2 TRBD1 14 TRBV6-5 CASTRTGSNYGYTF
- TRBJ2-5 - 11 TRBV2 CASRYAETQYF
- TRBJ1-2 - 13 TRBV29-1 CSVNGGGGYGYTF
- TRBJ2-5 - 14 TRBV18 CASSPRRTEETQYF
- TRBJ2-1 - 14 TRBV2 CASWGWAGEGEQFF
- TRBJ2-1 - 13 TRBV4-1 CASSPGPLPPPFF
- TRBJ2-7 TRBD1 16 TRBV10-2 CASSDMGQVASYEQYF
- TRBJ1-2 - 14 TRBV30 CAWSVKAGGYGYTF
- TRBJ1-6 - 14 TRBV14 CASSQVRARSPLHF
- TRBJ1-5 - 13 TRBV18 CASSPGHLEPQHF
- TRBJ2-1 TRBD1 15 TRBV7-9 CASSLPGTGDNEQFF
- TRBJ2-2 - 14 TRBV5-1 CASSLDSSVGELFF
- TRBJ2-5 TRBD2 15 TRBV5-1 CATGTSGGAGETQYF
- TRBJ1-2 - 17 TRBV18 CASSPSRDSPRGFGYTF
- TRBJ1-2 TRBD1 15 TRBV5-1 CASSLLQGADYGYTF
- TRBJ1-1 - 14 TRBV6-5 CASSYSTKNTEAFF
- TRBJ2-3 - 18 TRBV4-1 CASSKGPPSEQGSDTQYF
- TRBJ2-2 - 17 TRBV4-1 CASSQEPPTGSTGELFF
- TRBJ2-1 - 10 TRBV20-1 CSATTIEQFF
- TRBJ1-3 - 14 TRBV28 CASSTGGHGNTIYF
few TRBJ1-5 - 12 TRBV7-9 CASSLVGQPQHF
- TRBJ1-1 - 11 TRBV12-5 CASGLGGATFF
- TRBJ2-3 - 15 TRBV6-1 CATLRWGSRTDTQYF
- TRBJ2-2 - 16 TRBV7-2 CASSQTGWSNTGELFF
- TRBJ1-4 - 13 TRBV7-2 CASSLIVAEKLFF
once TRBJ1-5 - 13 TRBV11-2 CASSLEENQPQHF
- TRBJ2-3 - 11 TRBV9 CASSGQDTQYF
few TRBJ1-2 - 13 TRBV6-1 CATEGAADYGYTF
few TRBJ1-5 - 13 TRBV6-5 CASSLAINQPQHF
- TRBJ2-5 - 16 TRBV7-2 CASSSNRLSIQETQYF
- TRBJ2-7 TRBD1 14 TRBV7-2 CASSSGTGGGEQYF
- TRBJ2-5 TRBD2 14 TRBV6-1 CASRPPGGEETQYF
- TRBJ1-3 - 14 TRBV18 CASSPQSSGNTIYF
- TRBJ1-2 - 13 TRBV7-2 CASSLGIPQGRTF
- TRBJ1-1 - 13 TRBV11-2 CASSRTQAREAFF
- TRBJ2-1 - 15 TRBV2 CASSAKPQGFNEQFF
- TRBJ1-1 - 13 TRBV11-1 CASSRSGDTEAFF